This T cell receptor (beta chain) emerged from a study of blood T cell repertoires in COVID-19. Study background: PBMCs, B-cell-depleted T cells, or T cells provided the cDNA or gDNA that made up the material.

This table comes from immunoSEQ multiplex PCR, and its TCRdb copy is limited to in-frame clones, with some not included. In the table there are around 330,000 clones, 85% to 90% of which are singletons. Germline lookup yields CDR1 SGHVS and CDR2 FQNEAQ. V was pared by 2 bases and J by 2 bases, with 16 bases between. The CDR3 is 17 amino acids. The chain recombines TRBV7-8 with TRBJ2-1, with a tentative D call TRBD2 (6 bases). Specimen: peripheral blood. This TCR came from a woman aged 45-65 years with active or convalescent COVID-19. As DNA, the CDR3 is TGTGCCAGCAGCTTATTTGCTAGCGAGTTAACCTACAATGAGCAGTTCTTC. Translation gives CASSLFASELTYNEQFF.